Below, 5 T cell receptor beta chains from the same sample are listed, as sequenced in a study of blood T cell repertoires in COVID-19. Some clones are missing from TCRdb's copy, which holds only in-frame ones; the method was immunoSEQ multiplex PCR. This sample has 95,000 to 150,000 clones, with 71% found just once. The sequenced sample consisted of peripheral blood. The receptors come from a human donor with acute or convalescent COVID-19. The donor label of this sample is uncertain.

This rearrangement joins TRBV5-6 to TRBJ2-5; TRBD2 agrees at 11 bases. The CDR3 totals 15 residues. V trimming: 4 bases; J trimming: 4 bases; junction bases outside the gene matches: 6. Germline V CDR1 and CDR2: SGHDT, YYEEEE. The CDR3 loop is CASSLGLAGLETQYF. The CDR3 bases are TGTGCCAGCAGCCTCGGACTAGCGGGCCTAGAGACCCAGTACTTC.

This clone was detected only once. The chain has TRBV11-3 and TRBJ2-3, with 10 positions matching TRBD1. With V trimmed by 5 bases and J by 6 bases, 2 bases remained unmatched. The CDR3 spans 13 residues. Germline V gene sequence: CDR1 SGHNT, CDR2 YENEEA. CDR3 sequence: CASSRQGADTQYF. The CDR3 DNA reads TGTGCCAGCAGCCGACAGGGGGCGGATACGCAGTATTTT.

V gene TRBV28 combines with J gene TRBJ1-6; possible D gene TRBD1, 6 bases. Germline assignment: CDR1 MDHEN and CDR2 SYDVKM. The CDR3 sequence is 14 residues long. With 7 bases removed from V and 9 bases from J, the gap between germline ends came to 16 bases. The CDR3 DNA reads as TGTGCCAGCATTTCGGGACAACCAGCTTCACCCCTCCACTTT. Protein sequence: CASISGQPASPLHF.

A word on this clone: A read error may produce the germline difference seen at one junction end. This CDR3 is also generated by other DNA sequences in the sample. The chain is built from TRBV5-1 and TRBJ1-3, with D possibly matching TRBD1 (6 bases). Germline V lookup: CDR1 SGHRS, CDR2 YFSETQ. The CDR3 covers 16 residues. CDR3 DNA: TGCGCCAGCAGCTTCGGACAGTTCCACTCTGGAAATACCATATATTTT. The encoded protein is CASSFGQFHSGNTIYF.

This clone has at least ten counts. J is TRBJ2-3 and V is TRBV10-3; TRBD2 is a possible D gene (5 bases). CDR3 length equals 14 residues. V dropped 7 bases and J dropped 0 bases, with 11 bases sitting between them. Germline V CDR1 and CDR2: ENHRY, SYGVKD. CDR3 protein: CAIKGSFSTDTQYF. The CDR3, as DNA: TGTGCCATCAAAGGGAGCTTCAGCACAGATACGCAGTATTTT.